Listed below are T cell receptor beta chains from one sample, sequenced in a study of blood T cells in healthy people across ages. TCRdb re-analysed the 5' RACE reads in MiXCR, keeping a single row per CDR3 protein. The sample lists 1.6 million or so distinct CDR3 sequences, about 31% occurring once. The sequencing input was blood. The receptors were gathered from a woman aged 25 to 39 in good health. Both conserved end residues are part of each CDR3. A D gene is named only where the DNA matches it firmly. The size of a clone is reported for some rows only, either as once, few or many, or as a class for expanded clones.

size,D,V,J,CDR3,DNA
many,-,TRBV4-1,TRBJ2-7,CASSQALPSQDEQYF,TGCGCCAGCAGCCAAGCATTACCCTCTCAGGACGAGCAGTACTTC
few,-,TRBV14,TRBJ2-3,CASSQGWGLLTDTQYF,TGTGCCAGCAGCCAAGGATGGGGACTTCTCACAGATACGCAGTATTTT
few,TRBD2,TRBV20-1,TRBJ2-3,CSARVLAGAPDTQYF,TGCAGTGCTAGGGTCCTAGCGGGAGCTCCCGATACGCAGTATTTT
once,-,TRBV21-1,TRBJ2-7,CASSKLMPYEQYF,TGTGCCAGCAGCAAACTGATGCCCTACGAGCAGTACTTC
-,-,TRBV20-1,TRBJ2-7,CSARDNRASFEQYF,TGCAGTGCTAGAGATAATAGGGCCAGCTTCGAGCAGTACTTC
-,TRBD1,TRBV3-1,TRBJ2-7,CASNQVMQGEEQYF,TGTGCCAGCAACCAAGTAATGCAGGGGGAAGAGCAGTACTTC
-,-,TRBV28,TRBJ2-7,CASSLGYPAYEQYF,TGTGCCAGCAGTTTAGGTTACCCAGCCTACGAGCAGTACTTC
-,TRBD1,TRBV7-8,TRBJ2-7,CACSLEGTVGEQYF,TGTGCCTGCAGCTTAGAGGGGACAGTCGGGGAGCAGTACTTC
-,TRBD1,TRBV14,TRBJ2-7,CASSQEGGRYEQYF,TGTGCCAGCAGCCAAGAAGGGGGCCGCTACGAGCAGTACTTC
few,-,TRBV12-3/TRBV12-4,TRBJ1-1,CASSFSANTEAFF,TGTGCCAGCAGTTTTTCAGCAAACACTGAAGCTTTCTTT
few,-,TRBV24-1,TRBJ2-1,CATSSVVGSYNEQFF,TGTGCCACCAGTTCTGTGGTGGGCTCCTACAATGAGCAGTTCTTC
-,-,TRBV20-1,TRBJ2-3,CSARLTRTDTQYF,TGCAGTGCTAGACTTACCCGCACAGATACGCAGTATTTT
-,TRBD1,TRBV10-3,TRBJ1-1,CAIQGDPNTEAFF,TGTGCCATTCAGGGGGACCCGAACACTGAAGCTTTCTTT
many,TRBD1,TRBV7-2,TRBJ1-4,CASSTDRGFNEKLFF,TGTGCCAGCAGCACGGACAGGGGATTTAATGAAAAACTGTTTTTT
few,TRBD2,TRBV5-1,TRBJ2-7,CASSWGSGREQYF,TGCGCCAGCAGCTGGGGTAGCGGGCGCGAGCAGTACTTC
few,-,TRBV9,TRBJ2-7,CASSAVGAGWNEQYF,TGTGCCAGCAGCGCCGTGGGGGCAGGGTGGAACGAGCAGTACTTC
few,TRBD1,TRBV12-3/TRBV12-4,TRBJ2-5,CASSGTGSETQYF,TGTGCCAGCAGTGGGACAGGTTCAGAGACCCAGTACTTC
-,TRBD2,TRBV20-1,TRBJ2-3,CSASGRASGLYTDTQYF,TGCAGTGCTAGTGGCCGCGCTAGCGGGTTGTACACAGATACGCAGTATTTT
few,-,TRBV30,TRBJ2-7,CAWTPGDEQYF,TGTGCCTGGACCCCCGGCGACGAGCAGTACTTC
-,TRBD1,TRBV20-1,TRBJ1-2,CSARVTGGNYGYTF,TGCAGTGCTAGAGTCACAGGGGGTAACTATGGCTACACCTTC
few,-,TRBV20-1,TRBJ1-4,CSALTNEKLFF,TGCAGTGCCTTAACTAATGAAAAACTGTTTTTT
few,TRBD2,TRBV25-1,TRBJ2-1,CASSELGRDNEQFF,TGTGCCAGCAGTGAATTAGGGAGGGACAATGAGCAGTTCTTC
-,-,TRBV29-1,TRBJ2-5,CSVGSETQYF,TGCAGCGTTGGATCAGAGACCCAGTACTTC
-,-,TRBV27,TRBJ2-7,CASSLGVSYEQNF,TGTGCCAGCAGTTTAGGGGTCTCCTACGAGCAGAACTTC
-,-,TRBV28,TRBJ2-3,CASSSQHSGDTQYF,TGTGCCAGCAGCTCCCAGCATTCGGGAGATACGCAGTATTTT
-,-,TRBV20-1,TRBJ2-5,CSARETQGEGETQYF,TGCAGTGCTAGAGAAACGCAGGGGGAGGGGGAGACCCAGTACTTC
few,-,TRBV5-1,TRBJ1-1,CASSVDSLGTEAFF,TGCGCCAGCAGCGTAGACAGCTTGGGCACTGAAGCTTTCTTT
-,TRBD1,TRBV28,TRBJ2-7,CASSLSQGASSYEQYF,TGTGCCAGCAGTTTATCCCAGGGGGCGAGTTCTTACGAGCAGTACTTC
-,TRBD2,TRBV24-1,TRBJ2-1,CAASDVSVAGSSYNEQFF,TGTGCCGCCAGTGACGTGTCTGTAGCGGGGAGCTCCTACAATGAGCAGTTCTTC
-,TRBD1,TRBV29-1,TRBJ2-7,CSVETGTGTSEQYF,TGCAGCGTGGAAACCGGGACAGGGACGAGCGAGCAGTACTTC
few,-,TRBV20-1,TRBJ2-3,CSARSGDTQYF,TGCAGTGCTAGGTCTGGGGATACGCAGTATTTT
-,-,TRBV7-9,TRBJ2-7,CASSLVGEGLGFYEQYF,TGTGCCAGCAGCTTAGTAGGGGAAGGGTTAGGATTCTACGAGCAGTACTTC
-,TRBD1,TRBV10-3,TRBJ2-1,CAIRLTGGGRYNEQFF,TGTGCCATCAGACTGACAGGGGGCGGAAGGTACAATGAGCAGTTCTTC
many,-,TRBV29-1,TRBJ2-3,CSVEDLIDTQYF,TGCAGCGTTGAAGATTTGATAGATACGCAGTATTTT
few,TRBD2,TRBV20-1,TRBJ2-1,CSARDVAGPANEQFF,TGCAGTGCTAGAGACGTAGCGGGACCAGCGAATGAGCAGTTCTTC
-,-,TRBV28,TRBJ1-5,CASSGGDQPQHF,TGTGCCAGCAGTGGGGGGGATCAGCCCCAGCATTTT
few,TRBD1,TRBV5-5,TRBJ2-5,CASSRPGQGALETQYF,TGTGCCAGCAGCAGACCGGGACAGGGGGCGTTGGAGACCCAGTACTTC
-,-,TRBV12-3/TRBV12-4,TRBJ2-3,CASRRRGDTQYF,TGTGCCAGCAGGCGGAGAGGAGATACGCAGTATTTT
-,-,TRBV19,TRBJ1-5,CASSMDRGNQPQHF,TGTGCCAGTAGTATGGATCGGGGCAATCAGCCCCAGCATTTT
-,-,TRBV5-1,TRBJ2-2,CASSSYQGPIRELFF,TGCGCCAGCAGCTCCTATCAGGGGCCGATCAGGGAGCTGTTTTTT
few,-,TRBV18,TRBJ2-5,CASSPSPGGETQYF,TGTGCCAGCTCACCTTCTCCCGGGGGAGAGACCCAGTACTTC
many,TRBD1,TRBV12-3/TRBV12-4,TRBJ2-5,CASSLALGQGTETQYF,TGTGCCAGCAGCCTCGCCCTGGGACAGGGGACGGAGACCCAGTACTTC
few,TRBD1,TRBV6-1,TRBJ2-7,CASSARGRYF,TGTGCCAGCAGTGCCAGGGGGCGGTACTTC
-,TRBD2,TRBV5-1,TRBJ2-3,CASSLMTSGSADTQYF,TGCGCCAGCAGCTTGATGACTAGCGGGAGCGCAGATACGCAGTATTTT
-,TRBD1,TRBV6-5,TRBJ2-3,CASRSQGVGTDTQYF,TGTGCCAGCAGGAGTCAGGGGGTCGGTACAGATACGCAGTATTTT
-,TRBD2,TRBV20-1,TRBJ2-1,CSAKPSGGYNEQFF,TGCAGTGCTAAGCCTAGCGGGGGTTACAATGAGCAGTTCTTC
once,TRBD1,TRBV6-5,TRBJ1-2,CASQQGGNNYGYTF,TGTGCCAGTCAACAGGGGGGTAATAACTATGGCTACACCTTC
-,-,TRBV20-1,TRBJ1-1,CSANDRNTEAFF,TGCAGTGCAAATGACAGAAACACTGAAGCTTTCTTT
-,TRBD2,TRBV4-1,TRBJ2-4,CASSPTGGGPWEQYF,TGCGCCAGCAGCCCAACGGGAGGGGGTCCGTGGGAGCAGTACTTC
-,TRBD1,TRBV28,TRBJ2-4,CASSAGTVKGVIQYF,TGTGCCAGCAGCGCCGGGACAGTAAAGGGGGTCATTCAGTACTTC
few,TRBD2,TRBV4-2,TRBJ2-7,CASSQEVAGRGAYEQYF,TGTGCCAGCAGCCAAGAGGTAGCGGGAAGAGGGGCCTACGAGCAGTACTTC
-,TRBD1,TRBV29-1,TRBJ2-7,CSVQVVTGPYEQYF,TGCAGCGTACAGGTTGTGACAGGGCCGTACGAGCAGTACTTC